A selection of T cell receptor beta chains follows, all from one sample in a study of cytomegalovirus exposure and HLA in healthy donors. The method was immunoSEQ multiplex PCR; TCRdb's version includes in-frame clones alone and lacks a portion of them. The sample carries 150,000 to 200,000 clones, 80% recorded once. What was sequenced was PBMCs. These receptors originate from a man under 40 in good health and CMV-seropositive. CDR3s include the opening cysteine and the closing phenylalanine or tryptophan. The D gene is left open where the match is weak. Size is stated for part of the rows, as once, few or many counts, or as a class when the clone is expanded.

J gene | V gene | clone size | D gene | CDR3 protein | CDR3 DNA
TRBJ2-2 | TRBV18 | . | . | CASSPLGANTGELFF | TGTGCCAGCTCACCATTGGGCGCGAACACCGGGGAGCTGTTTTTT
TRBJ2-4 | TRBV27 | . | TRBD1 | CASSLSSGGKNIQYF | TGTGCCAGCAGTTTATCGTCAGGGGGCAAAAACATTCAGTACTTC
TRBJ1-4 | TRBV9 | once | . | CASSPGGSAEKLFF | TGTGCCAGCAGCCCGGGGGGTAGTGCTGAAAAACTGTTTTTT
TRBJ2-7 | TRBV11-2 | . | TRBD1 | CASSYTGGASVTSEQYF | TGTGCCAGCAGTTATACAGGGGGCGCCAGCGTGACCTCCGAGCAGTACTTC
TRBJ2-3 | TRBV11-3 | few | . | CASSPSTGEGTDTQYF | TGTGCCAGCAGCCCTTCAACAGGGGAGGGCACAGATACGCAGTATTTT
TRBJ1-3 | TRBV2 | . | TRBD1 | CASGGTGGGGNTIYF | TGTGCCAGCGGGGGGACAGGGGGAGGTGGAAACACCATATATTTT
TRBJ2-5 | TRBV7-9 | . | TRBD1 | CSSSWGQGARETQYF | TGTTCCAGCAGCTGGGGACAGGGGGCGAGGGAGACCCAGTACTTC
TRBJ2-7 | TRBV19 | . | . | CASSLELASPYEQYF | TGTGCCAGTAGTTTGGAGCTAGCGTCCCCCTACGAGCAGTACTTC
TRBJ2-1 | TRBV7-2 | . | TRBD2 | CASSLLAGAPDEQFF | TGTGCCAGCAGCCTACTAGCGGGAGCCCCCGATGAGCAGTTCTTC
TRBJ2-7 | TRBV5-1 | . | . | CASSSSPPREQYF | TGCGCCAGCAGTTCGTCACCCCCCAGAGAGCAGTACTTC
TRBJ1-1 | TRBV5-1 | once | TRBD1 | CASSLGQGATEAFF | TGCGCCAGCAGCTTGGGCCAGGGGGCCACTGAAGCTTTCTTT